These 26 T cell receptor beta chains share one sample of origin, sequenced in a study of T cell changes during pregnancy in multiple sclerosis. TCRdb's table, derived via immunoSEQ multiplex PCR, lists solely in-frame clones and lacks some. The repertoire holds roughly 36,000 clones, 91% seen once, with over 5% in the top ten. The specimen was CD8+ T cells from peripheral blood mononuclear cells, collected in the second trimester of pregnancy. These TCRs come from a female donor with multiple sclerosis, enrolled in a pregnancy study.

The V call is TRBV5-1, the J call TRBJ1-3; possible D gene TRBD1, 5 bases. V dropped 0 bases and J dropped 4 bases, with 8 bases sitting between them. From germline, CDR1 is SGHRS and CDR2 YFSETQ. This CDR3 contains 14 residues. For the CDR3, the DNA is TGCGCCAGCAGCTTGGGCAGGGCCGGAAACACCATATATTTT. Translated, it gives CASSLGRAGNTIYF. The full variable domain, completed using reference TRBV5-1 and TRBJ1-3, is KAGVTQTPRYLIKTRGQQVTLSCSPISGHRSVSWYQQTPGQGLQFLFEYFSETQRNKGNFPGRFSGRQFSNSRSEMNVSTLELGDSALYLCASSLGRAGNTIYFGEGSWLTVV.

The chain is built from TRBV5-1 and TRBJ2-7; possibly TRBD2 for D (7 bases). Trimming took 0 bases from V and 0 from J, leaving 10 bases between them. The CDR3 totals 15 residues. The germline gives CDR1 SGHRS, CDR2 YFSETQ. The CDR3 spells CASSLARGGSYEQYF. Written as DNA, the CDR3 is TGCGCCAGCAGCTTGGCGAGGGGGGGCTCCTACGAGCAGTACTTC.

The chain employs TRBV19 and TRBJ1-1; D perhaps matches TRBD1 (5 bases). Trimming took off 3 bases at V and 4 bases at J, with 9 bases between the two ends. CDR3 length equals 13 residues. Germline V gives CDR1 LNHDA, CDR2 SQIVND (reference sequence). CDR3 coding DNA: TGTGCCAGTAGTATCTGGGGGGGCACTGAAGCTTTCTTT. This gives the protein CASSIWGGTEAFF.

CDR3: CASSNDATDHNEKLFF. The DNA for the CDR3 is TGTGCCAGCAGTAACGACGCGACAGACCATAATGAAAAACTGTTTTTT. The chain uses TRBV7-9 and TRBJ1-4; possible D gene TRBD1, 5 bases. Deletions cut 6 bases from V and 4 bases from J, with 18 bases between. Germline V gene data show CDR1 as SEHNR and CDR2 as FQNEAQ (reference sequence). The CDR3 covers 16 residues.

The V and J genes are TRBV2 and TRBJ1-1; D is perhaps TRBD1 (6 bases). CDR1 and CDR2 from the germline V gene are SNHLY and FYNNEI. The V end lost 7 bases, the J end lost 3 bases, and 9 bases lay between the germline ends. The CDR3 runs to 12 residues. This CDR3 reads CASIRTDTEAFF. In DNA form, the CDR3 reads TGTGCCAGCATCAGGACAGACACTGAAGCTTTCTTT.

The chain employs TRBV4-2 and TRBJ2-1, with D possibly TRBD1 on 6 matching bases. Trimming took off 3 bases at V and 10 bases at J, with 10 bases between the two ends. The CDR3 totals 12 residues. CDR1 is LGHNA, CDR2 YNFKEQ, per germline. The CDR3 nucleotides read TGTGCCAGCAGCCAGGACAGCCGCGAGCAGTTCTTC. Encoded protein: CASSQDSREQFF.

J is TRBJ2-1 and V is TRBV7-8; D might be TRBD1 (6 bases). The V gene lost 1 base and the J gene lost 3 bases, with 10 bases spanning the gap. Germline CDR1 reads SGHVS; CDR2 reads FQNEAQ. CDR3 size: 15 residues. The CDR3 sequence is CASSLEGTLYNEQFF. The DNA of the CDR3 is TGTGCCAGCAGCTTAGAGGGGACACTCTACAATGAGCAGTTCTTC.

The chain uses TRBV4-2 and TRBJ2-7; TRBD2 matches at 7 bases. The CDR3 length is 16 residues. Germline V CDR1 and CDR2: LGHNA, YNFKEQ. V was clipped by 0 bases and J by 0 bases; unmatched bases: 5. The DNA for the CDR3 is TGTGCCAGCAGCCAAGAGATTAGCGGGCTCTCCTACGAGCAGTACTTC. It yields the protein CASSQEISGLSYEQYF.

The table lists this clone with a count of one. The chain has TRBV27 and TRBJ1-1; 9 bases map to TRBD1. J lost 8 bases, V lost 5 bases, and 6 bases had no gene match. CDR1 and CDR2 from the germline V gene are MNHEY and SMNVEV (reference sequence). This CDR3 is built from 13 residues. DNA for the CDR3: TGTGCCAGCAGTCCCGGGACAGGGCAGGAAGCTTTCTTT. As protein: CASSPGTGQEAFF.

The J gene is TRBJ1-2, the V gene TRBV7-9; D is uncertain. V lost 6 bases and J 5 bases, leaving 16 bases between the germline ends. Per germline, CDR1 SEHNR and CDR2 FQNEAQ (reference sequence). This CDR3 comprises 14 residues. In DNA form, the CDR3 reads TGTGCCAGCAGGTCAGCGGGGTTGGGTTATGGCTACACCTTC. Encoded protein: CASRSAGLGYGYTF.

The chain joins TRBV5-1 to TRBJ2-2; 7 bases fit TRBD2. Germline loops: CDR1 SGHRS, CDR2 YFSETQ. J lost 0 bases, V lost 2 bases, and 1 base had no gene match. The CDR3 runs 15 residues. Here the CDR3 reads CASSFTSANTGELFF. The CDR3 nucleotides read TGCGCCAGCAGCTTCACTAGCGCGAACACCGGGGAGCTGTTTTTT.

This clone was detected only once. The V call is TRBV27, the J call TRBJ1-3, with no clear D. Germline V gene sequence: CDR1 MNHEY, CDR2 SMNVEV (reference sequence). V lost 6 bases to trimming and J lost 1 base, with 10 bases between them. The CDR3 has 14 residues. CDR3: CASSKTDSGNTIYF. The CDR3 DNA is TGTGCCAGCAGCAAGACTGATTCTGGAAACACCATATATTTT.

The genes are TRBV9 and TRBJ2-7, with 12 positions matching TRBD2. After removal of 4 bases from V and 2 bases from J, the junction contained 7 bases not matched to a gene. CDR1 is SGDLS and CDR2 is YYNGEE in the germline V gene. The CDR3 is 16 residues long. CDR3 sequence: CASSPTLAGGPYEQYF. The CDR3 bases are TGTGCCAGCAGCCCGACTCTAGCGGGAGGGCCCTACGAGCAGTACTTC.

This chain uses TRBV6-5 with TRBJ2-3, with 7 bases fitting TRBD1. The CDR3 runs to 15 residues. Germline V CDR1 and CDR2: MNHEY, SVGAGI. With V trimmed by 0 bases and J by 9 bases, 9 bases remained unmatched. The CDR3 here is CASSYSPGRGTTQYF. CDR3 DNA: TGTGCCAGCAGTTACTCCCCGGGCAGGGGGACGACGCAGTATTTT.

The CDR3 protein is CASSELAAAIDTQYF. CDR3 nucleotides: TGCGCCAGCAGTGAACTAGCGGCCGCGATAGATACGCAGTATTTT. The chain uses TRBV10-1 and TRBJ2-3, with 8 nucleotides matching TRBD2. CDR3 size: 15 residues. V lost 3 bases, J lost 5 bases, and 7 bases stayed unmatched. Per the germline V gene, CDR1 is WNHNN and CDR2 is SYGVQD (reference sequence).

The rearrangement links TRBV12-5 to TRBJ1-2; no clear D. Per germline, CDR1 LGHNT and CDR2 FRNRAP. This CDR3 has 13 residues. Trimming took off 2 bases at V and 6 bases at J, with 10 bases between the two ends. This chain's CDR3 is CASGLPPRDGYTF. The CDR3 DNA reads as TGTGCTAGTGGTTTGCCACCCCGGGATGGCTACACCTTC. The entire variable domain, with the rest obtained from reference TRBV12-5 and TRBJ1-2, is as follows: DARVTQTPRHKVTEMGQEVTMRCQPILGHNTVFWYRQTMMQGLELLAYFRNRAPLDDSGMPKDRFSAEMPDATLATLKIQPSEPRDSAVYFCASGLPPRDGYTFGSGTRLTVV.

The gene calls are TRBV6-5 and TRBJ2-7, with 8 nucleotides matching TRBD1. This CDR3 region has 13 residues. Germline assignment: CDR1 MNHEY and CDR2 SVGAGI. After removal of 4 bases from V and 5 bases from J, the junction contained 4 bases not matched to a gene. The CDR3 nucleotides are TGTGCCAGCAGTTCGGACAGGGCTAACGAGCAGTACTTC. It encodes CASSSDRANEQYF.

The rearrangement links TRBV30 to TRBJ1-5, with 8 bases aligning to TRBD1. Germline trimming cut 3 bases from V and 3 bases from J; bases unmatched to any gene: 4. This CDR3 is built from 14 residues. Germline CDR1 is GTSNPN and CDR2 is SVGIG (reference sequence). This CDR3 is CAWSGGQVNQPQHF. CDR3 in DNA: TGTGCCTGGAGCGGGGGACAGGTCAATCAGCCCCAGCATTTT.

The chain recombines TRBV27 with TRBJ1-1; D uncertain. The germline gives CDR1 MNHEY, CDR2 SMNVEV (reference sequence). This CDR3 is built from 14 residues. With 6 bases removed from V and 5 bases from J, the gap between germline ends came to 16 bases. CDR3 loop: CASRGLPKPTEAFF. CDR3 nucleotide sequence: TGTGCCAGCAGGGGCCTGCCGAAACCAACTGAAGCTTTCTTT.

This clone was picked up one time. The rearrangement links TRBV19 to TRBJ2-7, with TRBD1 matching over 7 bases. Trimming took 5 bases from V and 1 from J; bases not matched to a gene: 5. Germline V gene data show CDR1 as LNHDA and CDR2 as SQIVND (reference sequence). The CDR3 runs to 14 residues. CDR3 coding DNA: TGTGCCAGTAGTCAACCGGGACAGTCCTACGAGCAGTACTTC. Translated, it gives CASSQPGQSYEQYF. Drawing the rest from reference TRBV19 and TRBJ2-7, the complete variable domain is DGGITQSPKYLFRKEGQNVTLSCEQNLNHDAMYWYRQDPGQGLRLIYYSQIVNDFQKGDIAEGYSVSREKKESFPLTVTSAQKNPTAFYLCASSQPGQSYEQYFGPGTRLTVT.

V usage is TRBV7-8 and J usage is TRBJ2-7, with 7 bases matching TRBD1. The J segment lost 2 bases and the V segment lost 5 bases, leaving 6 bases of the junction unmatched. This CDR3 has 14 residues. Germline CDR1 reads SGHVS; CDR2 reads FQNEAQ. CDR3 sequence (DNA): TGTGCCAGCAGCCGCCGGGACAGTCCCTACGAGCAGTACTTC. Translating gives CASSRRDSPYEQYF.

This clone was recorded once. The chain carries TRBV7-6 and TRBJ2-3, with a possible D match to TRBD2 (5 bases). V was clipped by 1 base and J by 6 bases, with 14 bases between them. Germline CDR1 and CDR2: SGHVS and FNYEAQ. This CDR3 comprises 15 residues. CDR3 nucleotide sequence: TGTGCCAGCAGCTTAGGAGGGCACGGAGTTGATACGCAGTATTTT. It specifies CASSLGGHGVDTQYF.

This chain connects TRBV2 to TRBJ2-1; 8 bases fit TRBD1. CDR1 is SNHLY and CDR2 is FYNNEI in the germline V gene. The CDR3 contains 14 residues. With 4 bases clipped from V and 4 bases from J, the junction kept 3 bases outside the gene matches. The CDR3 coding sequence is TGTGCCAGCAGTGGCGGACAGGGTTACAATGAGCAGTTCTTC. Residues: CASSGGQGYNEQFF. Looking up the rest from reference TRBV2 and TRBJ2-1 gives the full variable domain: EPEVTQTPSHQVTQMGQEVILRCVPISNHLYFYWYRQILGQKVEFLVSFYNNEISEKSEIFDDQFSVERPDGSNFTLKIRSTKLEDSAMYFCASSGGQGYNEQFFGPGTRLTVL.

J is TRBJ1-1 and V is TRBV7-9; 12 bases are shared with TRBD1. CDR3 length: 16 residues. Losses at the gene ends were 5 bases for V and 3 bases for J; bases not matched to a gene: 7. Germline V gene data show CDR1 as SEHNR and CDR2 as FQNEAQ (reference sequence). The CDR3 region is CASSAWDRGPDTEAFF. The DNA of the CDR3 is TGTGCCAGCAGCGCCTGGGACAGGGGGCCGGACACTGAAGCTTTCTTT.

J is TRBJ2-1 and V is TRBV20-1; D remains unclear. V gave up 6 bases and J gave up 5 bases, with 5 bases separating them. Germline assignment: CDR1 DFQATT and CDR2 SNEGSKA (reference sequence). The CDR3 is 10 residues long. The CDR3 spells CSAADNEQFF. CDR3 bases: TGCAGTGCGGCTGACAATGAGCAGTTCTTC.

The J gene is TRBJ1-1, the V gene TRBV9; D is perhaps TRBD1 (5 bases). This CDR3 region has 15 residues. Trimming left V 6 bases short and J 5 bases short, with 20 bases between. CDR1 SGDLS and CDR2 YYNGEE come from the germline V gene. CDR3 nucleotides: TGTGCCAGCAACACAGGACACACCTCAAGGACTGAAGCTTTCTTT. This encodes CASNTGHTSRTEAFF.